This TCR beta chain was observed in a study of blood T cell repertoires in COVID-19. Background on the study: Acute and convalescent COVID-19 samples came from the United States, Italy and Spain. In each case, the material was cDNA or gDNA derived from T cells, B-cell-depleted T cells, or PBMCs.

Measured with immunoSEQ multiplex PCR; TCRdb has only the in-frame clones, and not every one. The sample gives about 230,000 clones, roughly 84% of which show up once; 27% is in the top ten. The germline V gene has CDR1 MDHEN and CDR2 SYDVKM. Trimming cost V 5 bases and J 10 bases; bases outside gene matches: 3. The CDR3 has 11 residues. The source of this sequence is a man aged 40-55 years with acute or convalescent COVID-19. The chain uses TRBV28 and TRBJ1-1; 8 positions match TRBD1. Input material: peripheral blood. DNA for the CDR3: TGTGCCAGCAGTCTCGGACAGGGAGCTTTCTTT. It specifies CASSLGQGAFF.